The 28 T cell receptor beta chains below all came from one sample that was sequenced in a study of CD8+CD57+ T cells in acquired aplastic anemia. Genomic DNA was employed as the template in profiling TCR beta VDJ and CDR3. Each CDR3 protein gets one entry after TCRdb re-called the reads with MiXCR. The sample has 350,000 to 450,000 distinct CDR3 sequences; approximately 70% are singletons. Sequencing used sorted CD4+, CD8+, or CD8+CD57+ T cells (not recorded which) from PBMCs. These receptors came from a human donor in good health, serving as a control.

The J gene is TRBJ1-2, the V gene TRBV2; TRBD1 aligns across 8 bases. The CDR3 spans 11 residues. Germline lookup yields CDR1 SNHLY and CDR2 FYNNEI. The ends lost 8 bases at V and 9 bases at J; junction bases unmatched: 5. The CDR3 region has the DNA TGTGCCAGCGACAGGGGAGGCAGCTACACCTTC. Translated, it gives CASDRGGSYTF. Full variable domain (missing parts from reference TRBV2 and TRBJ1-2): EPEVTQTPSHQVTQMGQEVILRCVPISNHLYFYWYRQILGQKVEFLVSFYNNEISEKSEIFDDQFSVERPDGSNFTLKIRSTKLEDSAMYFCASDRGGSYTFGSGTRLTVV.

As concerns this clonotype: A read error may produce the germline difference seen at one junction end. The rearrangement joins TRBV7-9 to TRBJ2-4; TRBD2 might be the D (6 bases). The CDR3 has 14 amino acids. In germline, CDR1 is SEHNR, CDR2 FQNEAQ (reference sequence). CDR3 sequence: CASSLDGWRDIQYF. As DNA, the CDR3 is TGCGCCAGCAGCCTGGACGGGTGGAGGGACATTCAGTACTTC.

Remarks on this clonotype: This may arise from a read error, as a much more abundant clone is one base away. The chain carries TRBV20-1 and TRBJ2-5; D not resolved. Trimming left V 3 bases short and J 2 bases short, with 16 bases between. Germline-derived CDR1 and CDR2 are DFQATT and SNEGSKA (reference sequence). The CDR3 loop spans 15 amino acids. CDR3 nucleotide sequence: TGCAGTGCTAGGGGCCCTTGGGCAAGACAAGAGACCCAGTACTTC. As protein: CSARGPWARQETQYF.

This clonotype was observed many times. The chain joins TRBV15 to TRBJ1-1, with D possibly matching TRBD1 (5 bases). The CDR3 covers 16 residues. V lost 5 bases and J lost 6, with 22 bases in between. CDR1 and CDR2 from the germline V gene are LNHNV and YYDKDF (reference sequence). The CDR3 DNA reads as TGTGCCACCAGCGGAATTCAAAGGACGGGACGTGCTGAAGCTTTCTTT. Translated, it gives CATSGIQRTGRAEAFF.

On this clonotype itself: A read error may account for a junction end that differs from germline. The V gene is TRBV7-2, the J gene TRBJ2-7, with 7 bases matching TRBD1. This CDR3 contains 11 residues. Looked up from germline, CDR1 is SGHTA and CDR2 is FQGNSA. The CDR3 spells CVSSLGQALCF. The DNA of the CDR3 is TGTGTCAGCAGCTTAGGACAGGCTTTGTGTTTC.

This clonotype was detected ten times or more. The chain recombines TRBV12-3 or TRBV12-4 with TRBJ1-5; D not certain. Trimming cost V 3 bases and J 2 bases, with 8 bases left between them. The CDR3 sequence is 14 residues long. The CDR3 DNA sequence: TGTGCCAGCAGTTTCCGGGGAGGCAATCAGCCCCAGCATTTT. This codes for CASSFRGGNQPQHF.

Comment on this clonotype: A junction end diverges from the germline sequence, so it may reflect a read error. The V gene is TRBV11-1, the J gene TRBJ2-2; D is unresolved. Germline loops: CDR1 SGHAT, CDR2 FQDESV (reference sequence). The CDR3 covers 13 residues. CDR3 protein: CATSHRDTGELFF. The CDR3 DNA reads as TGTGCCACCAGCCACCGCGACACCGGGGAGCTGTTTTTT.

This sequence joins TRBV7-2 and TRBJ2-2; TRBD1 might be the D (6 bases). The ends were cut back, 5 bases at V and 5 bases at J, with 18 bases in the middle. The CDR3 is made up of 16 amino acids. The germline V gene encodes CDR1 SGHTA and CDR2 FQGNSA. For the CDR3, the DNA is TGTGCCAGCAGCGATACAGGGACCGCGAGGACCGGGGAGCTGTTTTTT. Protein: CASSDTGTARTGELFF.

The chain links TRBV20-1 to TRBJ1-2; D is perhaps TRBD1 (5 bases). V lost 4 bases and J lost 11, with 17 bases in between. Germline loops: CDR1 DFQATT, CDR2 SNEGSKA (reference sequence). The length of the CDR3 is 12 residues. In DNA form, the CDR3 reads TGCAGTGCTACCTCACGGGGCGGAGCTTACACCTTC. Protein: CSATSRGGAYTF.

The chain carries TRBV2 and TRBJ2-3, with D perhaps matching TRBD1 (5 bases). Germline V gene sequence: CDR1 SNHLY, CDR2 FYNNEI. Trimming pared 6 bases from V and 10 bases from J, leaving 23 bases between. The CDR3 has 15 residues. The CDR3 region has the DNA TGTGCCAGCAGCCAGCAGGGTGGTGGCACCGATGCGCAGTATTTT. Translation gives CASSQQGGGTDAQYF. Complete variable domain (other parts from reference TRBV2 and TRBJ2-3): EPEVTQTPSHQVTQMGQEVILRCVPISNHLYFYWYRQILGQKVEFLVSFYNNEISEKSEIFDDQFSVERPDGSNFTLKIRSTKLEDSAMYFCASSQQGGGTDAQYFGPGTRLTVL.

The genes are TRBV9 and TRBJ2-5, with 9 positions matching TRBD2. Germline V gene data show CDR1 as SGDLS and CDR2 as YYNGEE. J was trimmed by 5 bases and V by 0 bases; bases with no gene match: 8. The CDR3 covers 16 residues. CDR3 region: CASSVGSAGGWETQYF. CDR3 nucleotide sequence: TGTGCCAGCAGCGTAGGATCAGCGGGGGGATGGGAGACCCAGTACTTC.

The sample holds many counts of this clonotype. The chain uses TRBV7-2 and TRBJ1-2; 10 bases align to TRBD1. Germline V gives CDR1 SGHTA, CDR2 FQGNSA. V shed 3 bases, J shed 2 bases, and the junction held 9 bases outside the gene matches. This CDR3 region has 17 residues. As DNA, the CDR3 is TGTGCCAGCAGCTTGGGACCGCCGGGACAGGGGAACTATGGCTACACCTTC. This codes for CASSLGPPGQGNYGYTF.

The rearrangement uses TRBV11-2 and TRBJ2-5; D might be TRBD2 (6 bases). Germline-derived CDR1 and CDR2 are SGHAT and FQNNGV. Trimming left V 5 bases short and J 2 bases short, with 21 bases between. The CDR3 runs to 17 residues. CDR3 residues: CASSLIAATTPQETQYF. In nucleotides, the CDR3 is TGTGCCAGCAGCCTGATAGCGGCCACAACTCCGCAAGAGACCCAGTACTTC.

The CDR3 here is CASSLGTPNTTEAFF. For the CDR3, the DNA is TGCGCCAGCAGCTTAGGGACCCCGAACACCACTGAAGCTTTCTTT. The chain carries TRBV5-1 and TRBJ1-1; TRBD1 might be the D (5 bases). The CDR3 has 15 amino acids. Germline V CDR1 and CDR2: SGHRS, YFSETQ. V was cut by 2 bases and J by 4 bases, with 15 bases left in between.

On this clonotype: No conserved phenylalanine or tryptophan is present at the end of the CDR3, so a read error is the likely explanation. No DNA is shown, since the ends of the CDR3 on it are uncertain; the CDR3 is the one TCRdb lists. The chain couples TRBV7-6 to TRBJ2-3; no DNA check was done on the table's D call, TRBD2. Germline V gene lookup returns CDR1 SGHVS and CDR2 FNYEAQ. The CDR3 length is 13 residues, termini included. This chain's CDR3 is CASSSKKGPWPIS.

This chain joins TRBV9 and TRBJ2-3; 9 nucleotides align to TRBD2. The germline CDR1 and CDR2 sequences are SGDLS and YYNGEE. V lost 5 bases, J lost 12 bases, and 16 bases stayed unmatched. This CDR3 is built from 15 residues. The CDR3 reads CASSLETSGYTDQYF. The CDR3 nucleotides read TGTGCCAGCAGTTTGGAGACTAGCGGATACACAGATCAGTATTTT.

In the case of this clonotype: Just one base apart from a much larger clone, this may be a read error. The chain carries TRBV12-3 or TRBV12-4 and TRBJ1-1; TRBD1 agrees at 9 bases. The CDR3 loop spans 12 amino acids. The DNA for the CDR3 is TGTGCCGGCAGTCTGGGACAGGGTCGAGCTTTCTTT. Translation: CAGSLGQGRAFF.

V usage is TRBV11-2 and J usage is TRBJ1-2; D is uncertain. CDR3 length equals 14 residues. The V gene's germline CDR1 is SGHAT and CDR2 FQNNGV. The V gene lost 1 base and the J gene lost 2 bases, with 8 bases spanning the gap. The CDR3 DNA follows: TGTGCCAGCAGCTTAGCGAAAGGGAACTATGGCTACACCTTC. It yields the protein CASSLAKGNYGYTF.

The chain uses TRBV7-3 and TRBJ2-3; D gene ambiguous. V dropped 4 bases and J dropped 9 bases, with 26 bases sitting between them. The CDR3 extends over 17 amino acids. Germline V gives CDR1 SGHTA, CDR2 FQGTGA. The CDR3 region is CASSSLLTRCRSHTQYF. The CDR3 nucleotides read TGTGCCAGCAGCTCGCTCCTGACCAGGTGCAGGAGTCACACGCAGTATTTT.

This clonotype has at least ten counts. The CDR3 DNA sequence: TGTGCCAGCAGTCCAGGGTGGGGTAGTGATGAGCAGTTCTTC. Translated, it gives CASSPGWGSDEQFF. V is TRBV6-5 and J is TRBJ2-1; possibly TRBD1 for D (5 bases). The V end lost 5 bases, the J end lost 8 bases, and 16 bases lay between the germline ends. Germline V CDR1 and CDR2: MNHEY, SVGAGI. CDR3 length: 14 amino acids.

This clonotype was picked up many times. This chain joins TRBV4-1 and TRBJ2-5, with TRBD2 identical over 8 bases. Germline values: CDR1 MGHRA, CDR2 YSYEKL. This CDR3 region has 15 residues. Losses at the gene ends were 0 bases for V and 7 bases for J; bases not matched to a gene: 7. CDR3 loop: CASSQEGLGGGTQYF. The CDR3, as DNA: TGCGCCAGCAGCCAAGAGGGACTAGGGGGAGGGACCCAGTACTTC.

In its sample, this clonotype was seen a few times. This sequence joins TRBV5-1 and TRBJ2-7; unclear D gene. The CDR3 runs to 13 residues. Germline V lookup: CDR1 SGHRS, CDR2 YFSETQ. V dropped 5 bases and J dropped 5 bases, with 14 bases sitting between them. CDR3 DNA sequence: TGCGCCAGCAGTCCGGCGAGGCGCGACGAGCAGTACTTC. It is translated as CASSPARRDEQYF. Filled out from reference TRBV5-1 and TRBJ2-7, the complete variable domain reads KAGVTQTPRYLIKTRGQQVTLSCSPISGHRSVSWYQQTPGQGLQFLFEYFSETQRNKGNFPGRFSGRQFSNSRSEMNVSTLELGDSALYLCASSPARRDEQYFGPGTRLTVT.

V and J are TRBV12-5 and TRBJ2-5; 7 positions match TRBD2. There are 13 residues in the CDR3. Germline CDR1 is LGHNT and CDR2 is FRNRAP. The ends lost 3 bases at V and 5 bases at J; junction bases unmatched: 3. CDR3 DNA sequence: TGTGCTAGTGGTTTCATGGGAGGGGAGACCCAGTACTTC. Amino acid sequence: CASGFMGGETQYF.

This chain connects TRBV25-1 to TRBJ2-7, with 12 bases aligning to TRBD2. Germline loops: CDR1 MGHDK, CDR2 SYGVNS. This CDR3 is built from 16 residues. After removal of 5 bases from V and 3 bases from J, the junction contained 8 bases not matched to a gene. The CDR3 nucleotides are TGTGCCAGCAGTCTCCCTTTGACTAGCGGGGGCTACGAGCAGTACTTC. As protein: CASSLPLTSGGYEQYF.

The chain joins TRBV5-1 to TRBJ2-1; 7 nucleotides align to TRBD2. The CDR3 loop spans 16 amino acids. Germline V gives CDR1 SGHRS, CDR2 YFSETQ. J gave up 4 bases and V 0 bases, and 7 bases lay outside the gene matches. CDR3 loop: CASSLETRGGYNEQFF. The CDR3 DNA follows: TGCGCCAGCAGCTTGGAGACCCGCGGGGGTTACAATGAGCAGTTCTTC.

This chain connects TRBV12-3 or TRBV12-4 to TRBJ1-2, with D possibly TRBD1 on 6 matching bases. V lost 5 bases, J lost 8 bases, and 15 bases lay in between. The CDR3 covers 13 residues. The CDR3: CASSTPDRFGYTF. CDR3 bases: TGTGCCAGCAGTACGCCCGACAGGTTCGGCTACACCTTC.

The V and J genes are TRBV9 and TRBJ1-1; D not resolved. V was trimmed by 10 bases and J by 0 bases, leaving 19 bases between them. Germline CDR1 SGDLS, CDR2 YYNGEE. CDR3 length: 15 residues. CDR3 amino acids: CAWSVPPAVNTEAFF. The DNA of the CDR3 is TGTGCCTGGAGCGTACCCCCGGCGGTGAACACTGAAGCTTTCTTT.

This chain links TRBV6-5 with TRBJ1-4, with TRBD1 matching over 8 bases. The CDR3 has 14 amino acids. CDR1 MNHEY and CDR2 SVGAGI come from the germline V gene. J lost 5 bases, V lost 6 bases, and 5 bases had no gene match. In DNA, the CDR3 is TGTGCCAGCAGAGACAGGGGACGAAATGAAAAACTGTTTTTT. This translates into CASRDRGRNEKLFF.